These 2 T cell receptor beta chains were sequenced from one sample in a study of shared clonotypes between healthy human individuals. The method was immunoSEQ multiplex PCR; TCRdb's version includes in-frame clones alone and lacks a portion of them. The data hold over 2 million clones, with about 94% observed a single time. Naive CD8 populations comprised CD45RO-negative cells positively selected for CCR7, excluding terminally differentiated effector memory CD45RA+ cells. The source material was naive CD8+ T cells sorted from blood. These receptors were taken from a man aged 18 to 30 in good health.

This clone was detected only once. The chain couples TRBV5-1 to TRBJ1-3; 7 nucleotides agree with TRBD1. From germline, CDR1 is SGHRS and CDR2 YFSETQ. Trimming took 6 bases from V and 1 from J; bases not matched to a gene: 19. The length of the CDR3 is 19 residues. The CDR3 is CASTLFGLRTGLSGNTIYF. CDR3 in DNA: TGCGCCAGCACCCTGTTCGGTCTCCGGACAGGCCTTTCTGGAAACACCATATATTTT.

This clone was observed once. The gene calls are TRBV4-3 and TRBJ1-6; tentatively, D is TRBD1 (5 bases). The V end was cut by 0 bases, the J end by 7 bases, with 10 bases between. This CDR3 has 15 residues. The V gene's germline CDR1 is LGHNA and CDR2 YSLEER. The CDR3: CASSQEEGENSPLHF. CDR3 bases: TGCGCCAGCAGCCAAGAGGAAGGGGAGAATTCACCCCTCCACTTT.